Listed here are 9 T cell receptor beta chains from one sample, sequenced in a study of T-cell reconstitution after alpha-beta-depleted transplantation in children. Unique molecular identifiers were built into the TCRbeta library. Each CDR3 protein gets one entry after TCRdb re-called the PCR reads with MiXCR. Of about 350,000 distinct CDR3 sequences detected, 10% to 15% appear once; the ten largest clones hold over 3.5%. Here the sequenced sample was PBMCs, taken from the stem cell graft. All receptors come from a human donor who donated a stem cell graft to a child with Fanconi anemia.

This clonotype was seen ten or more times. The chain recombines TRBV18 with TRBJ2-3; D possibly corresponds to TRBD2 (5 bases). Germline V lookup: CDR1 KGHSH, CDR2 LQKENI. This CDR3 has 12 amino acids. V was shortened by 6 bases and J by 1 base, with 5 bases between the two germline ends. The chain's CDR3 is CASSGGTDTQYF. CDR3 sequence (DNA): TGTGCCAGCTCCGGGGGCACAGATACGCAGTATTTT.

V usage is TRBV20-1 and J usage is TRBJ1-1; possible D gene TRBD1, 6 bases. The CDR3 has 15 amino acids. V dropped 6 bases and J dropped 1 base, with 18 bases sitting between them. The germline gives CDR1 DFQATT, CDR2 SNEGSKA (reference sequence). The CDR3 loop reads CSAKGTPPGNTEAFF. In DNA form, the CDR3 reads TGCAGTGCAAAGGGGACACCGCCTGGGAACACTGAAGCTTTCTTT.

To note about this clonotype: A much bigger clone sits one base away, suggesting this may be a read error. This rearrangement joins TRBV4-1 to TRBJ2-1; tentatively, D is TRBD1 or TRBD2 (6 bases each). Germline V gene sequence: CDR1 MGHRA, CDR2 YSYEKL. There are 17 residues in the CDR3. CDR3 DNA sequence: TGCGCCAGCAGCGGTCGGTTGTCGGGGGCGAGGGGCAATGAGCAGTCCTTC. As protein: CASSGRLSGARGNEQSF.

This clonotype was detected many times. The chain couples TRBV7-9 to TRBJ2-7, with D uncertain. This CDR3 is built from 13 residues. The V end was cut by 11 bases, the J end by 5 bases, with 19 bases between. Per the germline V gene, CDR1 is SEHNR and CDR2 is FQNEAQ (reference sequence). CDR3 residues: CALGDWEVDEQYF. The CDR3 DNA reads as TGTGCCCTGGGCGATTGGGAAGTGGACGAGCAGTACTTC. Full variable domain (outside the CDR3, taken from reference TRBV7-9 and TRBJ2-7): DTGVSQNPRHKITKRGQNVTFRCDPISEHNRLYWYRQTLGQGPEFLTYFQNEAQLEKSRLLSDRFSAERPKGSFSTLEIQRTEQGDSAMYLCALGDWEVDEQYFGPGTRLTVT.

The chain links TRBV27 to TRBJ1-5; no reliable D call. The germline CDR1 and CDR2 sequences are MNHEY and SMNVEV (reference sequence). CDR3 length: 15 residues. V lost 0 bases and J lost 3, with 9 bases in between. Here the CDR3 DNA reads TGTGCCAGCAGTTTATCACCGGGGTTCAATCAGCCCCAGCATTTT. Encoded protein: CASSLSPGFNQPQHF.

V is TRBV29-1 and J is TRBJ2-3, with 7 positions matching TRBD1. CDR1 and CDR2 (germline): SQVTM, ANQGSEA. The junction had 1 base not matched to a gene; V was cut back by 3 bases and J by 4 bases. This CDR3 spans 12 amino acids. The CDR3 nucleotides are TGCAGCGTTGAGCAGGGGGCAGATACGCAGTATTTT. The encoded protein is CSVEQGADTQYF.

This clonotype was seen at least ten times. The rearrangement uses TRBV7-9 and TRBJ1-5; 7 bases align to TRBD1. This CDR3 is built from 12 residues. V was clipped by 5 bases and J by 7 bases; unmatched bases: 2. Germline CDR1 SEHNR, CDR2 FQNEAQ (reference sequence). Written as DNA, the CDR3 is TGTGCCAGCAGCCGGGACAGCCAGCCCCAGCATTTT. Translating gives CASSRDSQPQHF.

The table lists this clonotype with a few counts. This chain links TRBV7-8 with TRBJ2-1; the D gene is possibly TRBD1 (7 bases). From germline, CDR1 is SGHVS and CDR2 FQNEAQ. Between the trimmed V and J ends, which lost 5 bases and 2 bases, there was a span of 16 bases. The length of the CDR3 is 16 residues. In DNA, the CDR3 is TGTGCCAGCAGCCCCAGGACAGGACTACCCTACAATGAGCAGTTCTTC. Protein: CASSPRTGLPYNEQFF.

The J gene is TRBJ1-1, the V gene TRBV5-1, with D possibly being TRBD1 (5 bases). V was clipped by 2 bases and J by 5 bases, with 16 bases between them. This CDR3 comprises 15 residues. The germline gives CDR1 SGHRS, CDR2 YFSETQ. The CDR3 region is CASSFQGVGDTEAFF. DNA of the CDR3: TGCGCCAGCAGCTTCCAGGGTGTGGGGGATACTGAAGCTTTCTTT.